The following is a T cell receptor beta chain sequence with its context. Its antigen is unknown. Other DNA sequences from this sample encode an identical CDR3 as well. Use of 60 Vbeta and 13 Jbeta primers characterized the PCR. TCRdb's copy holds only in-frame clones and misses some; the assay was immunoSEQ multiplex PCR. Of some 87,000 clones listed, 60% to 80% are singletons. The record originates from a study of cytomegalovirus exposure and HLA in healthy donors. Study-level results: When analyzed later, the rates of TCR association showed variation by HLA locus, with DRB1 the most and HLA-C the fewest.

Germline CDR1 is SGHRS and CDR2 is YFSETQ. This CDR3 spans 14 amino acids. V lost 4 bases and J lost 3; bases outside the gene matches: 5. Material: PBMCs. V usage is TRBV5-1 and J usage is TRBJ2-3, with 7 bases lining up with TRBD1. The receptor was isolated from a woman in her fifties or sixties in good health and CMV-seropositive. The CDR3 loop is CASSLGQYTDTQYF. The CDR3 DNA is TGCGCCAGCAGCCTGGGACAGTATACAGATACGCAGTATTTT. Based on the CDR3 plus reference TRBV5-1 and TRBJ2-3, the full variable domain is KAGVTQTPRYLIKTRGQQVTLSCSPISGHRSVSWYQQTPGQGLQFLFEYFSETQRNKGNFPGRFSGRQFSNSRSEMNVSTLELGDSALYLCASSLGQYTDTQYFGPGTRLTVL.